This entry features one T cell receptor (beta chain) sequence. The record originates from a study of blood T cell repertoires in COVID-19. In the study overall: COVID-19 samples, acute and convalescent, were from the United States, Italy and Spain. The analysed material was cDNA or gDNA that came from T cells, B-cell-depleted T cells, or PBMCs.

Germline V lookup: CDR1 LNHNV, CDR2 YYDKDF (reference sequence). The CDR3 extends over 13 amino acids. V trimming: 5 bases; J trimming: 15 bases; junction bases outside the gene matches: 9. In the authors' methods: Reference gene primers were amplified, and this amplification served to estimate nucleated cell counts. The protocol was immunoSEQ multiplex PCR, while the TCRdb copy is restricted to in-frame clones and leaves out a portion. V, J and clone size derive from that table, while D and trimming were established from the DNA sequence. Of about 220,000 clones in the sample, 85% were seen once. This clonotype was obtained from a man aged 45 to 65 who had recovered from COVID-19. The V gene is TRBV15, the J gene TRBJ2-4; 11 bases are shared with TRBD2. Sequenced material: peripheral blood. The CDR3 loop reads CATSGHPSGGLYF. For the CDR3, the DNA is TGTGCCACCAGCGGGCACCCTAGCGGGGGGTTGTACTTC.